This T cell receptor beta chain was sequenced during a study of Ad26.COV2.S vaccination and SARS-CoV-2 variants. This CDR3 is built from 17 residues. Overall study results and limits: Reportedly, spike-specific CD8+ and CD4+ T cell responses achieved substantial breadth once vaccination had taken place. Placebo recipients trailed vaccine recipients in spike-specific TCR breadth. Breadth and depth estimates from TCRs may understate total T cell responses. Non-spike TCR breadth was similar in vaccine and placebo recipients.

In regard to this clone: The antigen remains unidentified.

The assay was immunoSEQ multiplex PCR, and TCRdb's table has in-frame clones only and misses some. The sample includes roughly 180,000 clones, around 88% of them seen just once. The clonotype comes from a human donor who had recovered from COVID-19. Sample: peripheral blood, taken after recovery from COVID-19. The rearrangement joins TRBV21-1 to TRBJ1-4; the table's D call TRBD1 went unverified against the DNA. TRBV21-1 represents a pseudogene. The CDR3: CASTPHSPGQGNEKLFF. In DNA, the CDR3 is TGTGCCAGCACGCCACATTCTCCGGGACAGGGGAATGAAAAACTGTTTTTT.